This TCR beta chain was recovered during a study of shared clonotypes between healthy human individuals (TCRdb year 2020). Broadly, across the study: A couple of women and a few men aged 18 to 49 years were included in the cohort. Between about 0.9 and 10 billion PBMCs per donor were obtained by leukapheresis. Libraries were prepared and TCR repertoires were sequenced by different laboratories using diverse techniques, in order to increase sequencing depth and limit assay-specific biases. For each donor, three plates each were used for CD4 naive and CD4 memory, two plates were used for CD8 naive, and one plate was used for CD8 memory. Blood TCR repertoires of five healthy adults were deeply sequenced to estimate repertoire size and the extent of clonotype sharing between individuals. The investigation overall reported the following: Even with the large sequencing depth, rarefaction of the sorted-subset datasets indicated that sequencing was incomplete. The small number of donors limited the genetic and exposure-history diversity represented. Higher generation probabilities were observed for clonotypes shared by all four sorted-subset donors than for non-shared clonotypes. Estimated clonotype richness was generally larger for naive than for memory subsets. When a handful of donors were compared, the shared fraction of clonotypes was about 5.2% for naive CD4, around 4% for naive CD8, 2.3% for memory CD4, and 0.3% to 0.5% for memory CD8. Sampling was restricted to blood, and TCR repertoires in tissues likely differ from the TCR repertoires found in blood. Based on pairwise subsampling, the degree of clonotype sharing among donors was expected to be affected by sequencing depth.

Using the deep immunoSEQ assay, TCR CDR3 regions were amplified from genomic DNA by multiplex PCR. Extracted genomic DNA from each cell subset was distributed evenly across all wells of several immunoSEQ 96-well plates, and each plate was treated as a replicate. For sorted subsets, each replicate PCR was loaded with approximately 0.2 ug genomic DNA, equivalent to some 31,000 T cell genomes. Purified libraries were quantified with a Qubit 3.0 fluorometer, sized on a Bioanalyzer 2100, and re-quantified with the KAPA Library Quantification kit. A separate single-read 150-cycle Illumina NextSeq 550 flow cell was used to sequence each immunoSEQ 96-well plate. The authors' analysis ran thus. Because only junctional sequences without quality scores were contained in the immunoSEQ output, filtering matching that applied to full-length reads could not be performed. Sequences were annotated with PyIR, a Python wrapper for IgBLAST v1.9, using IMGT germline references to assign V/J genes and CDR3. Reads were removed for weak V/J assignments (E-value above 1e-6), missing CDR3, stop codons, out-of-frame junctions, or ambiguous translated residues. V3J clonotypes were defined as sequences sharing the same inferred V gene, J gene, and CDR3 amino acid sequence. Percentage overlap between repertoires was calculated by dividing the number of shared unique clonotypes by the size of the smaller repertoire. RTK rarefaction, the Chao1 estimator, and Recon v2.1 estimates of unobserved clonotypes were used to assess repertoire richness. For all TCRbeta clonotypes obtained by the gDNA method from four donors, generation probabilities were computed with OLGA. TCRdb retrieved this table from immuneACCESS and kept in-frame rearrangements only. Not all clones are present; in checked studies, unresolved V genes account for under half, and no reason is known for the remainder. V, J and clone size were drawn from that table, and D and trimming were deduced from the DNA. The sample table holds roughly 2.1 million clones, of which just over 90% were seen once. The ten largest clones take up 1.7% of the sample.

This clone was picked up a small number of times. It has no known antigen specificity. No per-base quality is available; no much larger clone lies one base away. CD8 naive samples consisted of CD45RO-negative cells that were positively selected for CCR7, yielding a CD45RA+CCR7+ population without TemRA cells. Healthy HIV-negative adults with no recently reported acute infections or vaccinations were included as donors. Only Caucasian adults living in Nashville, Tennessee, USA were represented among the donors. After blood collection by leukapheresis, PBMCs were isolated using Ficoll-Histopaque density gradient centrifugation and then cryopreserved in the vapor phase of liquid nitrogen. Purity and quantity of every magnetically sorted T cell population were checked by analytical flow cytometry. Each sorted fraction had its genomic DNA isolated and then quantified by UV absorbance on a Nanodrop 2000c.

The CDR3 measures 13 amino acids from cysteine to phenylalanine. The DNA shown is the 39-base CDR3, in frame from base 1. For CDR1 and CDR2, the germline V gene lists MNHEY and SVGAGI. A distance of 11 bases separates the germline ends of V and J, which lose 5 bases and 4 bases respectively. This receptor was obtained from a man between 18 and 35 years old in good health. Some clones in this sample may be carry-over from other donors' samples. Material: naive CD8+ T cells from PBMCs. Taken with the paper, the label for cell subset or site translates to: CD45RA+CCR7+. The sequence is built from TRBV6-5 and TRBJ1-1; no confident D gene assignment can be made. The CDR3 region: CASSDEVFTEAFF. The DNA is as follows: TGTGCCAGCAGTGACGAGGTATTCACTGAAGCTTTCTTT.